The subject of this entry is one T cell receptor beta chain. Antigen unknown. This entry belongs to a study of T cell repertoires and HLA-DP antigens. Study summary: Transduced HeLa cells presented HLA-DP to CD4+ T cells. Versus self, one alloantigen differed at one groove amino acid, the other at ten.

The CDR3 is 15 residues long. The germline V gene encodes CDR1 MDHEN and CDR2 SYDVKM. Trimming cost V 5 bases and J 7 bases; bases outside gene matches: 9. Some clones are missing from TCRdb's copy, which holds only in-frame ones; the method was immunoSEQ multiplex PCR. The table shows more than 90,000 clones, with around 92% occurring only once. Material: CD4+ T cells from PBMCs. The J gene is TRBJ1-4, the V gene TRBV28; 8 bases are shared with TRBD1. This receptor was taken from a woman aged 18-29 years in good health and CMV-seronegative. CDR3 loop: CASSPSDRGSEKLFF. DNA of the CDR3: TGTGCCAGCAGTCCCTCCGACAGGGGATCTGAAAAACTGTTTTTT.